The clone carrying this T cell receptor (beta chain) was seen at least ten times. Its antigen is unidentified. Attachment of unique molecular identifiers was made to individual cDNA molecules. TCRdb independently ran MiXCR on the 5' RACE reads; one entry per CDR3 protein. Of almost 85,000 distinct CDR3 sequences listed, 9.5% to 13% are singletons. This sample was taken from a study of early T cells in non-severe SARS-CoV-2 infection. About the study: Sequencing of unsorted whole blood was done on bulk RNA, leaving chains unpaired.

The CDR3 has 13 amino acids. CDR1 and CDR2 (germline): MNHEY, SVGEGT. The V end was cut by 6 bases, the J end by 1 base, with 9 bases between. Notes on the study in general: VDJdb-based matching was biased toward anti-spike CD8 responses and missed private and CD4 specificities.

The genes are TRBV6-2 or TRBV6-3 and TRBJ1-2; D remains unclear. This TCR was recovered from an adult who was a healthcare worker with PCR-confirmed SARS-CoV-2 infection or an uninfected control (not recorded which). The sequencing input was whole blood. This CDR3 reads CASSLEFNYGYTF. For the CDR3, the DNA is TGTGCCAGCAGCTTGGAATTTAACTATGGCTACACCTTC.